The T cell receptor (beta chain) described here comes from a study of regulatory T cells in long-lasting Graves disease. Ten or more counts support this clonotype. V was clipped by 1 base and J by 3 bases, with 7 bases between them. The V gene's germline CDR1 is DFQATT and CDR2 SNEGSKA (reference sequence). This CDR3 comprises 12 residues. The time point is: persistent/refractory GD, antithyroid drugs over 5 years with positive TRAb. PBMCs provided the RNA from which the TCR library was made. Construction of TCR beta libraries relied on iRepertoire HTBI primers and on Arm-PCR targeting CDR3 regions. TCRdb re-analysed the multiplex PCR reads in MiXCR, keeping a single row per CDR3 protein. This table holds hundreds of thousands of distinct CDR3 sequences, 20% found once.

Sequences were derived from peripheral blood mononuclear cells (PBMCs), sampled when the disease was refractory, from a patient treated with antithyroid drugs. V and J are TRBV20-1 and TRBJ2-7; possible D gene TRBD1, 5 bases. This receptor was identified in a female donor with Graves disease. The CDR3 nucleotides read TGCAGTGCTAGAGGACAGAGCTACGAGCAGTACTTC. Its protein product is CSARGQSYEQYF.